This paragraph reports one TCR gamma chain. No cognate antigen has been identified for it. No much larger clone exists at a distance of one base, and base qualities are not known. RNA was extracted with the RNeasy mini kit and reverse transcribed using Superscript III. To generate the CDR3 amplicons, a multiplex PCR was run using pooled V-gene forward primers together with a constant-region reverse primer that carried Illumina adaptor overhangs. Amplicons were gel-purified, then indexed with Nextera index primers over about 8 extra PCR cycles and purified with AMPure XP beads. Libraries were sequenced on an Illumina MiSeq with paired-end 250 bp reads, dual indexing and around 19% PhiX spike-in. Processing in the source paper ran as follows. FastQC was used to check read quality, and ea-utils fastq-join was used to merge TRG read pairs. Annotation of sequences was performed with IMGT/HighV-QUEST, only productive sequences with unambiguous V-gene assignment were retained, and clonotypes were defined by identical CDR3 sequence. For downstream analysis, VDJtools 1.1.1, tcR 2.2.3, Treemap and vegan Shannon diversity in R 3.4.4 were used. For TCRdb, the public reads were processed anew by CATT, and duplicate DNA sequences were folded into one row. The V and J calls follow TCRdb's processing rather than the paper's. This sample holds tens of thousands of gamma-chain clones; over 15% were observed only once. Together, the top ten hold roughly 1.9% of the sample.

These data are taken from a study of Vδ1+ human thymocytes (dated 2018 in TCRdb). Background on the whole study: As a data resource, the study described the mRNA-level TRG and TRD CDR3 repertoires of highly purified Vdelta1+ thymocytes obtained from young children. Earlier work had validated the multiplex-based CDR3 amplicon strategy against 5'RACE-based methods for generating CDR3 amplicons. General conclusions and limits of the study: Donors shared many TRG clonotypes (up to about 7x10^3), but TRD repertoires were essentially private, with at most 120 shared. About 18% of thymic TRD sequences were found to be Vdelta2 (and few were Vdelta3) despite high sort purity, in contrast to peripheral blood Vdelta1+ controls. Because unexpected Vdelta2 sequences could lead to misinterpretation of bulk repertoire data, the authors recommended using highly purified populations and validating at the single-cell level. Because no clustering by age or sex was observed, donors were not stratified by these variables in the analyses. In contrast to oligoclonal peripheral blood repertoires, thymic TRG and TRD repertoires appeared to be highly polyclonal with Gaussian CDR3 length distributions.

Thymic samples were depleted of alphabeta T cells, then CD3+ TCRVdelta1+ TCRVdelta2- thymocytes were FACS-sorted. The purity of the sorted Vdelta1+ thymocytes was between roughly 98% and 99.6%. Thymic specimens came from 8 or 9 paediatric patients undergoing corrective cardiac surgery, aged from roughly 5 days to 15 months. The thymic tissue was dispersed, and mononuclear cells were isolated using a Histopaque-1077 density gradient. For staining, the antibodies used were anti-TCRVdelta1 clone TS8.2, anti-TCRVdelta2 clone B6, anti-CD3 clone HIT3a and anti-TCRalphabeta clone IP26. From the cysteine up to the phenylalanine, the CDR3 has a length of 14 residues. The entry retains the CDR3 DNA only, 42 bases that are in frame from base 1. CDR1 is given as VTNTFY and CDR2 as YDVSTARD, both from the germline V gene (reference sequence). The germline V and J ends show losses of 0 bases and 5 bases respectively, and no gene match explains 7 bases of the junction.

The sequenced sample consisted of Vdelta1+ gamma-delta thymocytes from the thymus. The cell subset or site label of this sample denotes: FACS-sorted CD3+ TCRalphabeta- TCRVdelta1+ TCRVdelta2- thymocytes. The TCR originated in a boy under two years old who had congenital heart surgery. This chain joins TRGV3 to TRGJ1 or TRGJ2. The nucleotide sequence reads TGTGCCACCTGGGACAGGCCAATTAATTATAAGAAACTCTTT. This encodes CATWDRPINYKKLF.